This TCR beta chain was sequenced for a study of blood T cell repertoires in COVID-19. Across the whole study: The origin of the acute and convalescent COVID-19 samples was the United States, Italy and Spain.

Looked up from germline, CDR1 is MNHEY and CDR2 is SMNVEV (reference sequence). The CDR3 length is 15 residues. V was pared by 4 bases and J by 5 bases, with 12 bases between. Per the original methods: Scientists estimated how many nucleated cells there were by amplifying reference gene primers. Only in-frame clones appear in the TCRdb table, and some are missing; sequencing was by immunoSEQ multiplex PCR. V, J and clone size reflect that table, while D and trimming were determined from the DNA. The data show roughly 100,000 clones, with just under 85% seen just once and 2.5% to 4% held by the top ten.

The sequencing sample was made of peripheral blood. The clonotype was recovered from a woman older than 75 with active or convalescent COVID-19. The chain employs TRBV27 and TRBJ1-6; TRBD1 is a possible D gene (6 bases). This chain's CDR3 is CASSYNTGHNSPLHF. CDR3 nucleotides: TGTGCCAGCAGTTACAATACAGGGCATAATTCACCCCTCCACTTT.